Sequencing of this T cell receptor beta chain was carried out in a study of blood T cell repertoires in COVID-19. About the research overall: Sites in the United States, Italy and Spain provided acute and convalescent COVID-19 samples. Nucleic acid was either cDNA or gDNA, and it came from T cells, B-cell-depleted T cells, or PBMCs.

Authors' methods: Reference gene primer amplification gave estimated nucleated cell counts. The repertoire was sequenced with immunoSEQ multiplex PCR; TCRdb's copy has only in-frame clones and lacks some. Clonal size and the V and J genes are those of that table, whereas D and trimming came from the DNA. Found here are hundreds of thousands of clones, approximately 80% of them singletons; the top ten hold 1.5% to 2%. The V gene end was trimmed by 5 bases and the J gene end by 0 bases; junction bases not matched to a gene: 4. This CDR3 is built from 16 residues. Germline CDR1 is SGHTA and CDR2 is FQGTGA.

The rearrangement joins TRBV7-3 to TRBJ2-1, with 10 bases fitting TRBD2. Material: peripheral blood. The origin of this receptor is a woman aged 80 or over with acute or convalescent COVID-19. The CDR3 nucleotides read TGTGCCAGCAGCCCACGACTAGCGGGCTCCTACAATGAGCAGTTCTTC. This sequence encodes CASSPRLAGSYNEQFF.